The 17 T cell receptor beta chains reported below all come from one sample, sequenced in a study of blood T cells in healthy people across ages. The second PCR ran about 6 to 11 cycles with a sample-barcoded 5' primer and J-beta primers. From the 5' RACE reads, TCRdb called clonotypes with MiXCR, one entry per CDR3 protein. Of approximately 690,000 distinct CDR3 sequences listed, approximately 59% are singletons. The specimen sequenced was blood. These receptors came from a man aged 55 to 70 in good health.

The gene calls are TRBV4-2 and TRBJ2-3; a weak D match, TRBD2 (6 bases). Germline assignment: CDR1 LGHNA and CDR2 YNFKEQ. V lost 0 bases, J lost 2 bases, and 9 bases lay in between. The CDR3 totals 15 residues. CDR3 region: CASSQDSGYTDTQYF. The CDR3 nucleotides are TGTGCCAGCAGCCAAGATAGCGGATACACAGATACGCAGTATTTT.

This clonotype was seen a handful of times. The chain couples TRBV20-1 to TRBJ2-1, with D possibly being TRBD1 (6 bases). V gave up 5 bases and J gave up 8 bases, with 19 bases separating them. Per germline, CDR1 DFQATT and CDR2 SNEGSKA (reference sequence). The CDR3 totals 14 residues. This chain's CDR3 is CSAPGAASFHEQFF. The DNA for the CDR3 is TGCAGTGCTCCAGGGGCGGCTAGCTTCCATGAGCAGTTCTTC.

CDR3 DNA sequence: TGTGCCAGCAGTGAAGTCAGGGGTGATTCACCCCTCCACTTT. This sequence encodes CASSEVRGDSPLHF. The V and J genes are TRBV2 and TRBJ1-6, with D possibly TRBD1 on 6 matching bases. Trimming removed 1 base from V and 8 bases from J, with 9 bases in between. CDR1 and CDR2 (germline): SNHLY, FYNNEI. This CDR3 contains 14 residues.

The genes are TRBV11-2 and TRBJ1-1; TRBD1 matches at 9 bases. Looked up from germline, CDR1 is SGHAT and CDR2 is FQNNGV. Trimming cost V 1 base and J 4 bases; bases outside gene matches: 4. This CDR3 has 15 residues. As DNA, the CDR3 is TGTGCCAGCAGCTTAGGTGGACAGGGGAGCACTGAAGCTTTCTTT. Its protein is CASSLGGQGSTEAFF.

CDR3 amino acids: CSAGSGSSYEQYF. The CDR3 DNA sequence: TGCAGTGCTGGTTCAGGGAGCTCCTACGAGCAGTACTTC. The rearrangement links TRBV20-1 to TRBJ2-7; D may correspond to TRBD1 or TRBD2 (5 bases each). The CDR3 totals 13 residues. V lost 5 bases and J 0 bases, leaving 11 bases between the germline ends. The germline V gene encodes CDR1 DFQATT and CDR2 SNEGSKA (reference sequence).

The chain joins TRBV3-1 to TRBJ2-4, with D hard to call. Judging by the DNA end, TRBJ2-7 fits better; the J call may be wrong. This CDR3 comprises 12 residues. Germline V gives CDR1 LGHDT, CDR2 YNNKEL (reference sequence). In DNA, the CDR3 is TGTGCCAGCAGCCACAGACAAGGCGAGCAGTACTTC. Translating gives CASSHRQGEQYF.

In its sample, this clonotype was seen a few times. The V and J genes are TRBV27 and TRBJ2-6, with D hard to call. Germline V gene sequence: CDR1 MNHEY, CDR2 SMNVEV (reference sequence). The CDR3 is 13 amino acids. V was shortened by 6 bases and J by 9 bases, with 12 bases between the two germline ends. The CDR3 DNA is TGTGCCAGCAGCCCAATCGGCGACAACGTCCTGACTTTC. Its protein product is CASSPIGDNVLTF.

The chain links TRBV12-3 or TRBV12-4 to TRBJ2-1, with D tentatively TRBD1 or TRBD2 (6 bases each). The CDR3 is 15 amino acids. Trimming left V 8 bases short and J 1 base short, with 15 bases between. In DNA form, the CDR3 reads TGTGCCAGCCTGGAGGGGGGTGGGTCCTACAATGAGCAGTTCTTC. Its protein is CASLEGGGSYNEQFF.

This sequence joins TRBV10-2 and TRBJ2-1, with D maybe TRBD1 (5 bases). Trimming left V 0 bases short and J 9 bases short, with 9 bases between. This CDR3 comprises 13 residues. Per germline, CDR1 WSHSY and CDR2 SAAADI. The CDR3 bases are TGCGCCAGCAGTGAGTCCAGAGACAGTGAGCAGTTCTTC. As protein: CASSESRDSEQFF.

This sequence joins TRBV21-1 and TRBJ2-5; no DNA check was done on the table's D call, TRBD2. TRBV21-1 is an annotated pseudogene. This CDR3 region has 14 residues. The CDR3 coding sequence is TGTGCCAGCAGAATCGGGCCGCTCGGGGAGACCCAGTACTTC. Translating gives CASRIGPLGETQYF.

This clonotype was seen a few times. The chain has TRBV4-2 and TRBJ2-5; D is ambiguous. This CDR3 spans 14 amino acids. The germline V and J ends were trimmed by 1 base and 4 bases, with 10 bases remaining between them. Germline V gene data show CDR1 as LGHNA and CDR2 as YNFKEQ. The CDR3 spells CASSQVLGGETQYF. The CDR3 DNA sequence: TGTGCCAGCAGCCAAGTTTTGGGTGGAGAGACCCAGTACTTC.

V and J are TRBV11-2 and TRBJ2-3; TRBD2 aligns across 13 bases. CDR1 SGHAT and CDR2 FQNNGV come from the germline V gene. The CDR3 loop spans 15 amino acids. V shed 5 bases, J shed 7 bases, and the junction held 6 bases outside the gene matches. The CDR3 DNA reads as TGTGCCAGCAGCCCGGGACTAGCGGGGTCGAATACGCAGTATTTT. The encoded protein is CASSPGLAGSNTQYF.

V is TRBV5-1 and J is TRBJ2-7; D unresolved. Trimming left V 0 bases short and J 2 bases short, with 15 bases between. This CDR3 spans 16 amino acids. CDR1 is SGHRS, CDR2 YFSETQ, per germline. The CDR3 DNA sequence: TGCGCCAGCAGCTTGGCCGATATCGGCGGACCCTACGAGCAGTACTTC. It yields the protein CASSLADIGGPYEQYF.

This chain joins TRBV27 and TRBJ1-5; 7 positions match TRBD1. The CDR3 sequence is 16 residues long. With V trimmed by 5 bases and J by 2 bases, 9 bases remained unmatched. Germline-derived CDR1 and CDR2 are MNHEY and SMNVEV (reference sequence). The CDR3 nucleotides read TGTGCCAGCAGTCGCCGGACAGGCGTGGGCAATCAGCCCCAGCATTTT. It translates to CASSRRTGVGNQPQHF.

The rearrangement uses TRBV7-9 and TRBJ2-1; TRBD2 agrees at 10 bases. CDR1 and CDR2 (germline): SEHNR, FQNEAQ (reference sequence). Trimming took 5 bases from V and 8 from J; bases not matched to a gene: 9. This CDR3 has 15 amino acids. The CDR3 protein is CASSISGGAGYEQFF. CDR3 nucleotides: TGTGCCAGCAGCATCAGCGGGGGGGCCGGCTATGAGCAGTTCTTC.

The chain uses TRBV7-8 and TRBJ1-4; D remains unclear. The CDR3 sequence is 12 residues long. The germline CDR1 and CDR2 sequences are SGHVS and FQNEAQ. Deletions cut 3 bases from V and 5 bases from J, with 4 bases between. The CDR3 protein is CASSFFNEKLFF. In DNA, the CDR3 is TGTGCCAGCAGCTTCTTCAATGAAAAACTGTTTTTT.

This clonotype has just a few counts. The chain carries TRBV29-1 and TRBJ2-5; no firm D call. Germline-derived CDR1 and CDR2 are SQVTM and ANQGSEA. This CDR3 is built from 12 residues. V was shortened by 6 bases and J by 5 bases, with 13 bases between the two germline ends. The chain's CDR3 is CSVIRVGETQYF. CDR3 sequence (DNA): TGCAGCGTGATAAGGGTTGGGGAGACCCAGTACTTC.